The T cell receptor beta chain described here comes from a study of identical twins. General study findings and limits: In beta out-of-frame sequences, the excess sharing between twins was weaker.

TCRdb re-derived calls from the 5' RACE reads in MiXCR, one entry per CDR3 protein. The data hold around 670,000 distinct CDR3 sequences, with roughly 6% observed a single time. The sample holds many counts of this clonotype. Antigen unknown. V lost 5 bases and J lost 4, with 14 bases in between. This CDR3 is 13 amino acids long. The germline V gene encodes CDR1 SQVTM and CDR2 ANQGSEA. The source of this sequence is a man aged 18 to 29 in good health. Sequenced: naive T cells sorted from blood. This sequence joins TRBV29-1 and TRBJ2-5; the D is unclear. CDR3: CSVPGPGAETQYF. DNA of the CDR3: TGCAGCGTTCCGGGCCCCGGTGCAGAGACCCAGTACTTC. The complete variable domain, with remaining parts taken from reference TRBV29-1 and TRBJ2-5, reads SAVISQKPSRDICQRGTSLTIQCQVDSQVTMMFWYRQQPGQSLTLIATANQGSEATYESGFVIDKFPISRPNLTFSTLTVSNMSPEDSSIYLCSVPGPGAETQYFGPGTRLLVL.